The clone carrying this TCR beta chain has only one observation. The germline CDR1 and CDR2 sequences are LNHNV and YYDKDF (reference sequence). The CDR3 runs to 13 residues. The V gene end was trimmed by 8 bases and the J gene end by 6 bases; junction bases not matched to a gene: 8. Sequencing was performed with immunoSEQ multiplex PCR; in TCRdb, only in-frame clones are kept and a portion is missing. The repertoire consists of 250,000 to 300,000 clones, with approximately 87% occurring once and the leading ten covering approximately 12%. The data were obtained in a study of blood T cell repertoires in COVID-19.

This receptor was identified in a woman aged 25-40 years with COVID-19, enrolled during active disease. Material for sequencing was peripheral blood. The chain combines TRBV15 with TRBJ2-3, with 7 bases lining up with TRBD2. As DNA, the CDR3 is TGTGCCACCCTCCTTTCGGGGGGTGATACGCAGTATTTT. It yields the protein CATLLSGGDTQYF.